This passage covers 3 T cell receptor beta chains from one sample sequenced in a study of T cells after yellow fever vaccination. TCRdb re-called the 5' RACE reads with MiXCR, one entry per CDR3 protein. Altogether about 330,000 distinct CDR3 sequences are present, 6.5% to 8.5% being singletons, with the ten largest covering over 15%. The sample was PBMCs, taken about 49 days after the first yellow fever vaccination. These receptors were obtained from a man younger than 35 who received the YFV17D yellow fever vaccine.

This clonotype has ten or more counts. The V call is TRBV4-3, the J call TRBJ2-7; TRBD2 is a possible D gene (6 bases). V was trimmed by 4 bases and J by 2 bases, leaving 15 bases between them. Germline CDR1 LGHNA, CDR2 YSLEER. The CDR3 runs 15 residues. CDR3: CASSPSRTGAYEQYF. CDR3 sequence (DNA): TGCGCCAGCAGCCCCTCCCGAACGGGGGCCTACGAGCAGTACTTC.

This clonotype was detected a few times. This rearrangement joins TRBV20-1 to TRBJ2-2, with 9 bases fitting TRBD2. After removal of 0 bases from V and 5 bases from J, the junction contained 19 bases not matched to a gene. CDR3 length: 20 amino acids. Germline V gene lookup returns CDR1 DFQATT and CDR2 SNEGSKA (reference sequence). In nucleotides, the CDR3 is TGCAGTGCTAGAGATGCCCAGCGGGAGGTCCTAGAGGGTGTAACCGGGGAGCTGTTTTTT. It specifies CSARDAQREVLEGVTGELFF.

The chain carries TRBV4-1 and TRBJ2-2; D remains unclear. CDR3 size: 18 residues. Per the germline V gene, CDR1 is MGHRA and CDR2 is YSYEKL. Trimming left V 1 base short and J 2 bases short, with 17 bases between. CDR3 region: CASSQGLRASRNTGELFF. DNA of the CDR3: TGCGCCAGCAGCCAAGGTCTACGGGCCTCTCGTAACACCGGGGAGCTGTTTTTT.